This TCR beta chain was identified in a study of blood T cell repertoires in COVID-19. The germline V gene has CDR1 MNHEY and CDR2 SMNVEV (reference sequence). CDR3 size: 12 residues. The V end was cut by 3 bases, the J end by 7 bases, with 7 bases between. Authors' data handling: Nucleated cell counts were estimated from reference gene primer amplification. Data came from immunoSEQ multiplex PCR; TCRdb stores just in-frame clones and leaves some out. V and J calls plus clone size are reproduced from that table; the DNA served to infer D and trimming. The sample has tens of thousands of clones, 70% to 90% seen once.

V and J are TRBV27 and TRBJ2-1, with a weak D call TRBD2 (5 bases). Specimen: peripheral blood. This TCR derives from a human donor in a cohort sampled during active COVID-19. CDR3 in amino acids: CASSLPGNEQFF. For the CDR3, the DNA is TGTGCCAGCAGTTTGCCGGGGAATGAGCAGTTCTTC.